This T cell receptor beta chain derives from a study of cytomegalovirus exposure and HLA in healthy donors. Across the study: From donors who were HLA-typed, an early data release held 80 million or so unique TCRs.

13 Jbeta primers and 60 Vbeta primers were used for the PCR. Repertoires were generated with immunoSEQ multiplex PCR, while TCRdb's copy carries only in-frame clones and drops some. The table shows roughly 120,000 clones, with 75% to 90% occurring only once. Each donor was nominally healthy when sampled (though unrecorded immune exposures were likely). The receptor was isolated from a male donor in good health and CMV-seronegative. The sequencing input was PBMCs.

The CDR3 sequence: CATSPRGGTDTQYF. The CDR3 DNA sequence: TGTGCCACCAGCCCCCGAGGAGGAACAGATACGCAGTATTTT. This chain joins TRBV15 and TRBJ2-3; D perhaps matches TRBD2 (5 bases). Trimming took 5 bases from V and 3 from J, leaving 12 bases between them. The CDR3 is 14 residues long. The germline CDR1 and CDR2 sequences are LNHNV and YYDKDF (reference sequence).